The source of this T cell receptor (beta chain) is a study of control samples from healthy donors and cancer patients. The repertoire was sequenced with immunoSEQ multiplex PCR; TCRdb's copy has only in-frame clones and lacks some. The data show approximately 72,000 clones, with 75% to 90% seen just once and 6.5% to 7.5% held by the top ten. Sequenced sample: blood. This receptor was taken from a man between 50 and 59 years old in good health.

The CDR3 sequence: CASSSLDRGMTTQYF. CDR3 DNA: TGTGCCAGCAGTTCCCTGGACAGGGGGATGACTACGCAGTATTTT. This chain connects TRBV27 to TRBJ2-3, with 10 bases aligning to TRBD1. CDR3 size: 15 residues. Unmatched junction bases numbered 9, after V lost 4 bases and J lost 8 bases. From germline, CDR1 is MNHEY and CDR2 SMNVEV (reference sequence).